The sequence of this T cell receptor beta chain was determined in a study of CD8 T cells in ankylosing spondylitis. Each CDR3 protein is one row after TCRdb ran MiXCR on the 5' RACE reads. In the table there are a few hundred thousand distinct CDR3 sequences, 15% to 20% of which are singletons. Study results and caveats: Earlier authors reported some of these motif variants in reactive arthritis synovial fluid and blood. Disease-linked clones proved CD8+ and comparatively uncommon in peripheral blood.

Concerning this clonotype: Its antigen is not identified.

The CDR3 sequence is 15 residues long. The germline gives CDR1 SEHNR, CDR2 FQNEAQ (reference sequence). V was clipped by 6 bases and J by 2 bases, with 14 bases between them. This TCR was sampled from a male donor with ankylosing spondylitis or in good health (not recorded which). Sample: blood, either unsorted or a sorted T cell fraction (not recorded which). The chain recombines TRBV7-9 with TRBJ2-1; D unclear. The CDR3 DNA reads TGTGCCAGCAGGCCACCCGCAGTCACCTACAATGAGCAGTTCTTC. Its translation: CASRPPAVTYNEQFF.